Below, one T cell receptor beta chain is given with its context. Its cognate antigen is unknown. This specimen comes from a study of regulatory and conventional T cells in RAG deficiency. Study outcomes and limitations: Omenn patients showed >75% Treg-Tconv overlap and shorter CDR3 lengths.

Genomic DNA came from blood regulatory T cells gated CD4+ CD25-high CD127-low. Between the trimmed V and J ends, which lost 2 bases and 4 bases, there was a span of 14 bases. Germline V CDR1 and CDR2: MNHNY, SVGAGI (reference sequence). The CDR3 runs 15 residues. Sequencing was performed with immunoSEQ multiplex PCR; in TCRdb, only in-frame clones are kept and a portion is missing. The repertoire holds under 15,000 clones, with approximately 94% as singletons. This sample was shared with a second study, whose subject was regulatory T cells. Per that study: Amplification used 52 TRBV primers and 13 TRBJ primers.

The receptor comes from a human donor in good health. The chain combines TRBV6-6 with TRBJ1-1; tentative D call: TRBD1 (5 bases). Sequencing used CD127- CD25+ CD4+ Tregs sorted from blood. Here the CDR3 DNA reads TGTGCCAGCAGTTACCCGGGGGTGATGGGCACTGAAGCTTTCTTT. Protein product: CASSYPGVMGTEAFF.